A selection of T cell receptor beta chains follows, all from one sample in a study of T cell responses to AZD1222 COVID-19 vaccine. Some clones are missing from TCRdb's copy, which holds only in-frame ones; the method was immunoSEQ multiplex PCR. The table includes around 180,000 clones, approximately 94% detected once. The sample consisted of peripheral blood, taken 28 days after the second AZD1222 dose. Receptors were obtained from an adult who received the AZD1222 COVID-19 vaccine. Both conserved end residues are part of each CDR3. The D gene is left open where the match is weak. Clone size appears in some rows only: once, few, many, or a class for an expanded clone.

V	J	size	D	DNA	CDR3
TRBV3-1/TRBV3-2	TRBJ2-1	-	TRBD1	TGTGCCAGCAGCCAAGGGGCCCTTCGACAGGGCCACGAGCAGTTCTTC	CASSQGALRQGHEQFF
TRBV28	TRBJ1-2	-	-	TGTGCCAGCATCCAATCGACAGCTAACTATGGCTACACCTTC	CASIQSTANYGYTF
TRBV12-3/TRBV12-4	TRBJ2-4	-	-	TGTGCCAGCAGTCAATCGGGGAACATTCAGTACTTC	CASSQSGNIQYF
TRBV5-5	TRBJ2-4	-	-	TGTGCCAGCAGCCAGACGGACGACACGGGAAACATTCAGTACTTC	CASSQTDDTGNIQYF
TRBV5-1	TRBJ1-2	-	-	TGCGCCAGCAGCTTGGGCGCAGATGCTGGTGGCTACACCTTC	CASSLGADAGGYTF
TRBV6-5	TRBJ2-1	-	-	TGTGCCAGCAGCCGGACAGCTAATGAGCAGTTCTTC	CASSRTANEQFF
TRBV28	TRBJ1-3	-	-	TGTGCCAGCAGTACGGGGCAGAACACCATATATTTT	CASSTGQNTIYF
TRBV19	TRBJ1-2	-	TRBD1	TGTGCCAGTAGTGGAGGGACAGGGAATGGCTACACCTTC	CASSGGTGNGYTF
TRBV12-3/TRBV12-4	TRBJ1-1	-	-	TGTGCCAGCAGTTTATGGGGAAACACTGAAGCTTTCTTT	CASSLWGNTEAFF
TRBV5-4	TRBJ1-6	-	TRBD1	TGTGCCAGCAGCTCGAAGGGACAGCCTATTCCGCCCCTCCACTTT	CASSSKGQPIPPLHF
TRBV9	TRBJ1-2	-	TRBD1	TGTGCCAGCAGCGGGACAGGGGTCGACTATGGCTACACCTTC	CASSGTGVDYGYTF
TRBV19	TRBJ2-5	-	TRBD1	TGTGCCAGTACCCCCCGGGACAGATCCCAAGAGACCCAGTACTTC	CASTPRDRSQETQYF
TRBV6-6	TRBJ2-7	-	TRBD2	TGTGCCAGCAGTTACTCGGTCCTAGCGGGAGGCTTTGAACAGTACTTC	CASSYSVLAGGFEQYF
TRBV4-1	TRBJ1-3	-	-	TGCGCCAGCAGCCAGGTACAGGTCTCTGGAAACACCATATATTTT	CASSQVQVSGNTIYF
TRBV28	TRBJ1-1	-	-	TGTGCCAGCAGTTTAGAAGGGGTGGAAGATGAAGCTTTCTTT	CASSLEGVEDEAFF
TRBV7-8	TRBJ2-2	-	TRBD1	TGTGCCAGCCGTGACAGGGGTCCCGGGGAGCTGTTTTTT	CASRDRGPGELFF
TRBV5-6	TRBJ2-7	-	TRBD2	TGTGCCAGCAGCCGGACTAGCGACAGCTCCTACGAGCAGTACTTC	CASSRTSDSSYEQYF
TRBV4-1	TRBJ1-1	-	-	TGCGCCAGCAGCCAAGATATCACAGCAGCGGCTTTCTTT	CASSQDITAAAFF
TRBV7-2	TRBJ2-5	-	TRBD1	TGTGCCAGCAGCTTAGGAAGGGGGCAGGAGACCCAGTACTTC	CASSLGRGQETQYF
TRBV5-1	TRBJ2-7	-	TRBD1	TGCGCCAGCAGACGGACAGGGGGCGACTACGAGCAGTACTTC	CASRRTGGDYEQYF
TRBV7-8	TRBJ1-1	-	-	TGTGCCAGCAGCAAGACAGCGAACACTGAAGCTTTCTTT	CASSKTANTEAFF
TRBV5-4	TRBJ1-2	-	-	TGTGCCAGCAGCTTGTACAGGGATTCATGGTACTATGGCTACACCTTC	CASSLYRDSWYYGYTF
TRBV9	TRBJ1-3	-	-	TGTGCCAGCAGCGTGGAGGGTAGCTCTGGAAACACCATATATTTT	CASSVEGSSGNTIYF
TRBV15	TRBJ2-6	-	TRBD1	TGTGCCACCAGCGTAGACAGGGGCACTGGGGCCAACGTCCTGACTTTC	CATSVDRGTGANVLTF
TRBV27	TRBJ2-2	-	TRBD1	TGTGCCAGCAGTCACGGGGACAGGGAAGGGGCCGGGGAGCTGTTTTTT	CASSHGDREGAGELFF
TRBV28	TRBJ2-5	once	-	TGTGCCAGCAGTTTTGGGGGCGGGGGACAAGAGACCCAGTACTTC	CASSFGGGGQETQYF
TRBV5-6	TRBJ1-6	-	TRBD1	TGTGCCAGCAGCTTACTTGACAGGGTCAATTCACCCCTCCACTTT	CASSLLDRVNSPLHF
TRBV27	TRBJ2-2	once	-	TGTGCCAGCAGTGACAGTTTGTCGCCCGGGGAGCTGTTTTTT	CASSDSLSPGELFF
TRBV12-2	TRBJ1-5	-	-	TGTGCAAGTCGCTTTATCTCCAGGGATGGTAATCAGCCCCAGCATTTT	CASRFISRDGNQPQHF
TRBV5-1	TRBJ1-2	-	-	TGCGCCAGCAGCTTGGAAGTAGGGACCAGTCACTACACCTTC	CASSLEVGTSHYTF
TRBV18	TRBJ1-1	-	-	TGTGCCAGCTCCCGAAACCCGGGGGGCGGTATTGAAGCTTTCTTT	CASSRNPGGGIEAFF
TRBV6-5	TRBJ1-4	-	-	TGTGCCAGCAGTCGCAAACGGGGGTACGGTGAAAAACTGTTTTTT	CASSRKRGYGEKLFF
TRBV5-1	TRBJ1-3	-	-	TGCGCCAGCAGCTTGGAGGGTCGGACTTCTGGAAACACCATATATTTT	CASSLEGRTSGNTIYF
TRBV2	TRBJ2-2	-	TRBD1	TGTGCCAGCAGTGTGGACAGGGCGGACACCGGGGAGCTGTTTTTT	CASSVDRADTGELFF
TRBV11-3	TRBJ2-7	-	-	TGTGCCAGCAGCTTAGATTCGGACGAAGTCTACGAGCAGTACTTC	CASSLDSDEVYEQYF
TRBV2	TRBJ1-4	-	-	TGTGCCAGCAGGGCCAGGGTTCTAGATGAAAAACTGTTTTTT	CASRARVLDEKLFF
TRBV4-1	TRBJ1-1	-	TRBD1	TGCGCCAGCAGCCAACCCATACACAGGGGAAGGGGTGAAGCTTTCTTT	CASSQPIHRGRGEAFF
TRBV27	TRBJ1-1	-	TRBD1	TGTGCCAGCAGGGTGACAGGGGTGAACACTGAAGCTTTCTTT	CASRVTGVNTEAFF
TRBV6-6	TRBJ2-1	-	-	TGTGCCAGCAGCCAGGACGCCCGCGGGTACAATGAGCAGTTCTTC	CASSQDARGYNEQFF
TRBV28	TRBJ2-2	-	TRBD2	TGTGCCAGCAGAGAAGGACTAGCGGCGACTTTATCCGGGGAGCTGTTTTTT	CASREGLAATLSGELFF
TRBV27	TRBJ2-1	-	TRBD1	TGTGCCAGCAGGGGACAGGGGGAGGGCAATGAGCAGTTCTTC	CASRGQGEGNEQFF
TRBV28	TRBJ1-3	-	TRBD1	TGTGCCAGCATTGGTGTTGGGCAGGGGGCACTCCTCTCTGGAAACACCATATATTTT	CASIGVGQGALLSGNTIYF
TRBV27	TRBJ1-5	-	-	TGTGCCAGCAGTTTCCAGGGGAACAATCAGCCCCAGCATTTT	CASSFQGNNQPQHF
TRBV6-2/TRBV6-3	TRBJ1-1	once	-	TGTGCCAGCAGTTACAGGGGGGGAGGCACTGAAGCTTTCTTT	CASSYRGGGTEAFF
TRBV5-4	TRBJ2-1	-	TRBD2	TGTGCCAGCAGCTTGGAACTAGCGGGAGGCAATGAGCAGTTCTTC	CASSLELAGGNEQFF
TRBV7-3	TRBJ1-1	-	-	TGTGCCAGCAGCCCGTCAGGCATGAACACTGAAGCTTTCTTT	CASSPSGMNTEAFF
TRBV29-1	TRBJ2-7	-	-	TGCAGCGTTGAAGACAGGGAGAGCTCCTACGAGCAGTACTTC	CSVEDRESSYEQYF
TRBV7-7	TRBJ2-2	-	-	TGTGCTAGCAGCCAATACACCGGGGAGCTGTTTTTT	CASSQYTGELFF
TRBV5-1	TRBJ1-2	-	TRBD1	TGCGCCAGCAGCACCGGGGACAGATATGGCTACACCTTC	CASSTGDRYGYTF
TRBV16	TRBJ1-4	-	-	TGTGCCAGCAGCCAATCTACAGTAGATGAAAAACTGTTTTTT	CASSQSTVDEKLFF
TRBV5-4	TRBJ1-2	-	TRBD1	TGTGCCAGCAGCTACCTACAGGGGAACTATGGCTACACCTTC	CASSYLQGNYGYTF
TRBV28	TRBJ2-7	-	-	TGTGCCAGCAGTTTAGCCCTCCGAGACTACGAGCAGTACTTC	CASSLALRDYEQYF
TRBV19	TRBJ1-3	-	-	TGTGCCAGTAGTATTGACAGCAACTCTGGAAACACCATATATTTT	CASSIDSNSGNTIYF
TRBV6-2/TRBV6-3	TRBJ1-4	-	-	TGTGCCAGCAGTGAGGCAGAAGAAAAACTGTTTTTT	CASSEAEEKLFF
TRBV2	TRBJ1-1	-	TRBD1	TGTGCCAGCAGCGTGCGAATGGTCGACAGGGGAAATGCTGAAGCTTTCTTT	CASSVRMVDRGNAEAFF